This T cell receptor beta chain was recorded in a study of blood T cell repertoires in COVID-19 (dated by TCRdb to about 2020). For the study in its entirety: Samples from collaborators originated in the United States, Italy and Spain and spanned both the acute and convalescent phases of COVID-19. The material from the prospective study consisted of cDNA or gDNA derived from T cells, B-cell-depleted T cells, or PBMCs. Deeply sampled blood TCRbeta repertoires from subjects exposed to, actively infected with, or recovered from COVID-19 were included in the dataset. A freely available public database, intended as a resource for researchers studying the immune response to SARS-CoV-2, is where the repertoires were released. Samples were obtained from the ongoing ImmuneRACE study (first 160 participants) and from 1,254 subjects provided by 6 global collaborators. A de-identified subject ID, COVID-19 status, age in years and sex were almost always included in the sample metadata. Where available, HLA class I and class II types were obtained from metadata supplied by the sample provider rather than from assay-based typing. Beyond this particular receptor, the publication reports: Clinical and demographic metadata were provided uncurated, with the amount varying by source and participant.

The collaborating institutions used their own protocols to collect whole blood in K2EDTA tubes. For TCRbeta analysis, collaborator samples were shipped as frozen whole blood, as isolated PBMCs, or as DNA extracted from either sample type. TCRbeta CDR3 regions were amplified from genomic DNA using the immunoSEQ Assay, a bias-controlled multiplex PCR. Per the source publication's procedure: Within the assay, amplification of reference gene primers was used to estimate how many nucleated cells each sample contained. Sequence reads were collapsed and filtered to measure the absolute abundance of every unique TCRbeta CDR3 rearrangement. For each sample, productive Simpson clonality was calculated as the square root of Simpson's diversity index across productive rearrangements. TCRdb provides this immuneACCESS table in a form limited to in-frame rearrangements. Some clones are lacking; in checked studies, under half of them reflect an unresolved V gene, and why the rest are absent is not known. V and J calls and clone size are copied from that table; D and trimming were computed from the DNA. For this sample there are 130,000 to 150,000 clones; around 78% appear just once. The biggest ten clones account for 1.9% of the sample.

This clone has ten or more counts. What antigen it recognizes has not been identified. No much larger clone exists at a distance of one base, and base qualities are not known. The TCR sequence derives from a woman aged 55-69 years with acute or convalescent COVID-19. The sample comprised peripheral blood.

The CDR3 corresponds to CASSQQAGGPLETQYF. DNA sequence: TGTGCCAGCAGCCAACAAGCGGGAGGGCCTCTAGAGACCCAGTACTTC. The receptor chain draws on TRBV3-1 (or the pseudogene TRBV3-2) and TRBJ2-5, with 10 central nucleotides matching TRBD2. From a lookup of the germline V gene (reference sequence), CDR1 and CDR2 are LGHDT and YNNKEL. Relative to germline, V is missing 2 bases and J is missing 4 bases, with 7 bases of the junction outside any gene match. The CDR3 holds 16 amino acids from the cysteine to the phenylalanine. Of all the DNA, just the CDR3 is kept, 48 bases in frame from base 1.